Detailed here is one T cell receptor beta chain. The target antigen is unknown. This record comes from a study of cytomegalovirus exposure and HLA in healthy donors. TCRdb's table, derived via immunoSEQ multiplex PCR, lists solely in-frame clones and lacks some. The sample yields under 300,000 clones, around 90% seen once. General study results and limits: Confirmation was obtained in vitro that three CMV-associated chains are specific for CMV antigens.

Material for sequencing was PBMCs. This TCR derives from a woman between 18 and 29 years old in good health and CMV-seronegative.

The DNA of the CDR3 is TGTGCCAGCAGCCAAACCAACAGGGGAAGCAGTGGCTACACCTTC. Translation: CASSQTNRGSSGYTF. The J gene is TRBJ1-2, the V gene TRBV2; TRBD1 agrees at 7 bases. V shed 6 bases and J 7 bases; nucleotides not matched to a gene: 14. CDR3 length equals 15 residues. From germline, CDR1 is SNHLY and CDR2 FYNNEI. Based on the CDR3 plus reference TRBV2 and TRBJ1-2, the full variable domain is EPEVTQTPSHQVTQMGQEVILRCVPISNHLYFYWYRQILGQKVEFLVSFYNNEISEKSEIFDDQFSVERPDGSNFTLKIRSTKLEDSAMYFCASSQTNRGSSGYTFGSGTRLTVV.